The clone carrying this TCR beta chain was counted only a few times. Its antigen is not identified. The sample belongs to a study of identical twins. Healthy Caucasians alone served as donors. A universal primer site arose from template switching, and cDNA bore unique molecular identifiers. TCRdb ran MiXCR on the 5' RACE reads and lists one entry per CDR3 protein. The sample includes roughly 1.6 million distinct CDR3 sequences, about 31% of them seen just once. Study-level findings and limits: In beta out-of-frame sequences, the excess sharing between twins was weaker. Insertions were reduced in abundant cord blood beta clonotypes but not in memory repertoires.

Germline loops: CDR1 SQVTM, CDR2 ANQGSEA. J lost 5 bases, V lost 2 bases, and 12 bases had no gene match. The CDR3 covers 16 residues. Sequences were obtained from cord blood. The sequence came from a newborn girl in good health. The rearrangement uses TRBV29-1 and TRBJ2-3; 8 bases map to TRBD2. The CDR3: CSVEFPGGPGIDTQYF. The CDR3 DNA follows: TGCAGCGTTGAATTCCCGGGAGGGCCGGGAATAGATACGCAGTATTTT.